Each of the 27 T cell receptor beta chains below was sequenced from the same sample in a study of cytomegalovirus exposure and HLA in healthy donors (dated by TCRdb to the late 2010s). The library was obtained by the immunoSEQ multiplex PCR assay. The multiplex PCR relied on a mix of 60 forward primers for TCR Vbeta segments and 13 reverse primers for TCR Jbeta segments. Here the immuneACCESS table is served through TCRdb, limited to in-frame sequences with V and J called. Missing clones are a known gap in these copies; in checked studies unresolved V genes cover under half, and the rest lacks a known reason. The table held for this sample gives about 200,000 clones. About 1% of the sample goes to the ten largest clones. What was sequenced was PBMCs. All receptors derive from a girl aged 2-9 years in good health and CMV-seropositive.

The CDR3 sequence: CASSPGLGTDTQYF. Here the CDR3 DNA reads TGTGCCAGCAGCCCCGGGTTGGGCACAGATACGCAGTATTTT. This chain joins TRBV9 and TRBJ2-3; no clear D gene. Trimming shortened V by 4 bases and J by 1 base, and 10 bases separated the two germline ends. Per germline, CDR1 SGDLS and CDR2 YYNGEE. The CDR3 consists of 14 residues.

This chain links TRBV2 with TRBJ2-7; no firm D call. The CDR3 loop spans 13 amino acids. Deletions cut 2 bases from V and 1 base from J, with 6 bases between. Germline CDR1 SNHLY, CDR2 FYNNEI. The CDR3 loop reads CASSENESYEQYF. The CDR3 bases are TGTGCCAGCAGTGAAAATGAGTCCTACGAGCAGTACTTC.

The chain carries TRBV10-2 and TRBJ2-1; D gene uncertain. Looked up from germline, CDR1 is WSHSY and CDR2 is SAAADI. Trimming cost V 4 bases and J 4 bases, with 8 bases left between them. The CDR3 runs 13 residues. The CDR3 DNA reads TGCGCCAGCAGTGTAGTGAGTTACAATGAGCAGTTCTTC. This sequence encodes CASSVVSYNEQFF.

V usage is TRBV2 and J usage is TRBJ2-7; 13 bases match TRBD2. The CDR3 is made up of 14 amino acids. Germline assignment: CDR1 SNHLY and CDR2 FYNNEI. V lost 7 bases, J lost 3 bases, and 3 bases stayed unmatched. In DNA, the CDR3 is TGTGCCAGCAAACGGACTAGCGGGAGCTACGAGCAGTACTTC. This gives the protein CASKRTSGSYEQYF.

A note on this clone: Other nucleotide sequences from this sample produce the same CDR3. The chain employs TRBV5-1 and TRBJ2-7; a possible D gene is TRBD1 (6 bases). The CDR3 runs to 13 residues. Trimming removed 0 bases at V and 2 bases at J, with 6 bases between. Germline CDR1 and CDR2: SGHRS and YFSETQ. Here the CDR3 reads CASSLEGAYEQYF. The CDR3 nucleotides are TGCGCCAGCAGCTTGGAGGGGGCCTACGAGCAGTACTTC.

The J gene is TRBJ1-4, the V gene TRBV2; D perhaps matches TRBD1 (5 bases). V was trimmed by 7 bases and J by 4 bases, leaving 13 bases between them. CDR3 size: 14 residues. Germline lookup yields CDR1 SNHLY and CDR2 FYNNEI. CDR3 in DNA: TGTGCCAGCAACCAGGGCCCGAGTAATGAAAAACTGTTTTTT. It codes for CASNQGPSNEKLFF.

This chain joins TRBV28 and TRBJ1-1; D is undetermined. Trimming stripped 7 bases from V and 7 bases from J, with 10 bases between. This CDR3 comprises 11 residues. Germline CDR1 and CDR2: MDHEN and SYDVKM. CDR3 DNA: TGTGCCAGCATCTCGAGGGATGAAGCTTTCTTT. Translation gives CASISRDEAFF. Looking up the rest from reference TRBV28 and TRBJ1-1 gives the full variable domain: DVKVTQSSRYLVKRTGEKVFLECVQDMDHENMFWYRQDPGLGLRLIYFSYDVKMKEKGDIPEGYSVSREKKERFSLILESASTNQTSMYLCASISRDEAFFGQGTRLTVV.

The V call is TRBV5-1, the J call TRBJ2-2; 8 bases map to TRBD2. Germline V CDR1 and CDR2: SGHRS, YFSETQ. This CDR3 has 16 residues. The J segment lost 6 bases and the V segment lost 3 bases, leaving 10 bases of the junction unmatched. Here the CDR3 reads CASSYGVGGRPGELFF. The CDR3 DNA sequence: TGCGCCAGCAGCTATGGCGTTGGCGGGAGGCCCGGGGAGCTGTTTTTT.

The V gene is TRBV5-1, the J gene TRBJ1-1; a weak D match, TRBD1 (5 bases). V lost 0 bases and J lost 1, with 7 bases in between. The CDR3 has 14 residues. Germline assignment: CDR1 SGHRS and CDR2 YFSETQ. In DNA form, the CDR3 reads TGCGCCAGCAGCTTGGCGACAGAGAACACTGAAGCTTTCTTT. This gives the protein CASSLATENTEAFF.

V gene TRBV6-5 combines with J gene TRBJ2-7, with D possibly matching TRBD2 (6 bases). V lost 4 bases and J lost 2, with 12 bases in between. The CDR3 loop spans 14 amino acids. CDR1 and CDR2 (germline): MNHEY, SVGAGI. CDR3 nucleotides: TGTGCCAGCAGTTCCCCTAGCGAGACCTACGAGCAGTACTTC. Translated: CASSSPSETYEQYF.

The chain combines TRBV28 with TRBJ2-7, with TRBD1 matching over 7 bases. This CDR3 spans 13 amino acids. V lost 4 bases to trimming and J lost 3 bases; unmatched junction nucleotides: 3. Germline lookup yields CDR1 MDHEN and CDR2 SYDVKM. CDR3 sequence: CASSWDSNYEQYF. For the CDR3, the DNA is TGTGCCAGCAGTTGGGACAGCAACTACGAGCAGTACTTC.

The gene calls are TRBV7-9 and TRBJ1-2; tentative D call: TRBD1 (5 bases). V gave up 4 bases and J gave up 3 bases, with 9 bases separating them. The CDR3 has 13 residues. Germline CDR1 is SEHNR and CDR2 is FQNEAQ (reference sequence). The DNA for the CDR3 is TGTGCCAGCAGCTCCCAGGGCGACTATGGCTACACCTTC. Translated, it gives CASSSQGDYGYTF.

The chain couples TRBV5-1 to TRBJ2-3, with TRBD2 matching over 8 bases. V lost 4 bases and J lost 5; bases outside the gene matches: 9. This CDR3 is 15 amino acids long. CDR1 SGHRS and CDR2 YFSETQ come from the germline V gene. The CDR3 bases are TGCGCCAGCAGCGTGGTCGGGAGGGCCGGAGATACGCAGTATTTT. Amino acids: CASSVVGRAGDTQYF.

This sequence joins TRBV2 and TRBJ2-6; perhaps TRBD2 as D (5 bases). Between the trimmed V and J ends, which lost 1 base and 1 base, there was a span of 8 bases. The CDR3 has 16 residues. Germline assignment: CDR1 SNHLY and CDR2 FYNNEI. The CDR3 bases are TGTGCCAGCAGTGAAGAGTGGGAGTCTGGGGCCAACGTCCTGACTTTC. It codes for CASSEEWESGANVLTF. Together with reference TRBV2 and TRBJ2-6, the CDR3 gives the full variable domain: EPEVTQTPSHQVTQMGQEVILRCVPISNHLYFYWYRQILGQKVEFLVSFYNNEISEKSEIFDDQFSVERPDGSNFTLKIRSTKLEDSAMYFCASSEEWESGANVLTFGAGSRLTVL.

V usage is TRBV11-2 and J usage is TRBJ2-1; possibly TRBD2 for D (5 bases). Looked up from germline, CDR1 is SGHAT and CDR2 is FQNNGV. The CDR3 sequence is 15 residues long. Trimming pared 6 bases from V and 0 bases from J, leaving 12 bases between. CDR3 loop: CASSRLAVSYNEQFF. In nucleotides, the CDR3 is TGTGCCAGCAGTCGTCTAGCCGTCTCCTACAATGAGCAGTTCTTC. Combining the CDR3 with reference TRBV11-2 and TRBJ2-1 gives the whole variable domain EAGVAQSPRYKIIEKRQSVAFWCNPISGHATLYWYQQILGQGPKLLIQFQNNGVVDDSQLPKDRFSAERLKGVDSTLKIQPAKLEDSAVYLCASSRLAVSYNEQFFGPGTRLTVL.

V usage is TRBV2 and J usage is TRBJ1-1; possible D gene TRBD1, 6 bases. This CDR3 spans 22 amino acids. The germline V gene encodes CDR1 SNHLY and CDR2 FYNNEI. Trimming stripped 6 bases from V and 3 bases from J, with 38 bases between. For the CDR3, the DNA is TGTGCCAGCAGGAGGGGGACACAAACATTACCCTCATTCCTTTGGGGGCACACTGAAGCTTTCTTT. This encodes CASRRGTQTLPSFLWGHTEAFF. Variable domain in full (rest from reference TRBV2 and TRBJ1-1): EPEVTQTPSHQVTQMGQEVILRCVPISNHLYFYWYRQILGQKVEFLVSFYNNEISEKSEIFDDQFSVERPDGSNFTLKIRSTKLEDSAMYFCASRRGTQTLPSFLWGHTEAFFGQGTRLTVV.

The chain links TRBV4-2 to TRBJ2-1, with a weak D call TRBD2 (6 bases). V was shortened by 3 bases and J by 4 bases, with 13 bases between the two germline ends. CDR1 is LGHNA and CDR2 is YNFKEQ in the germline V gene. CDR3 size: 15 residues. The CDR3 loop reads CASSHETGTYNEQFF. The CDR3 DNA reads as TGTGCCAGCAGCCATGAGACCGGGACTTACAATGAGCAGTTCTTC.

V usage is TRBV4-1 and J usage is TRBJ1-2, with 7 nucleotides matching TRBD1. Germline V CDR1 and CDR2: MGHRA, YSYEKL. CDR3 length: 15 amino acids. The junction had 9 bases not matched to a gene; V was cut back by 2 bases and J by 6 bases. The CDR3 nucleotides read TGCGCCAGCAGCCAATTAATTAGCGGGACAGATGGCTACACCTTC. Its translation: CASSQLISGTDGYTF.

The J gene is TRBJ2-1, the V gene TRBV10-3; 8 positions agree with TRBD1. J was trimmed by 1 base and V by 4 bases; bases with no gene match: 9. The V gene's germline CDR1 is ENHRY and CDR2 SYGVKD. CDR3 length: 17 residues. The CDR3 loop is CAISGHGQGPSYNEQFF. The CDR3, as DNA: TGTGCCATCAGTGGACATGGACAGGGACCGTCCTACAATGAGCAGTTCTTC.

The chain couples TRBV6-5 to TRBJ2-7; TRBD1 aligns across 7 bases. Germline lookup yields CDR1 MNHEY and CDR2 SVGAGI. The V gene end was trimmed by 8 bases and the J gene end by 0 bases; junction bases not matched to a gene: 10. The CDR3 runs 15 residues. Here the CDR3 DNA reads TGTGCCAGCCGAACTTTCCGGGACAGCTCCTACGAGCAGTACTTC. It translates to CASRTFRDSSYEQYF.

The chain combines TRBV7-9 with TRBJ1-4, with TRBD1 matching over 8 bases. This CDR3 is 15 amino acids long. Trimming cost V 5 bases and J 5 bases; bases outside gene matches: 7. CDR1 and CDR2 from the germline V gene are SEHNR and FQNEAQ (reference sequence). In DNA form, the CDR3 reads TGTGCCAGCAGCCCACCGGACAGGGAGAATGAAAAACTGTTTTTT. As protein: CASSPPDRENEKLFF.

The chain recombines TRBV19 with TRBJ2-7; the D gene is possibly TRBD1 (6 bases). Per germline, CDR1 LNHDA and CDR2 SQIVND (reference sequence). V lost 1 base and J lost 3, with 16 bases in between. This CDR3 contains 16 residues. The CDR3 loop reads CASSIGHHGQLYEQYF. Here the CDR3 DNA reads TGTGCCAGTAGTATAGGCCATCACGGACAGCTCTACGAGCAGTACTTC.

This chain joins TRBV10-2 and TRBJ2-2; D may be TRBD2 (5 bases). The CDR3 extends over 15 amino acids. V gave up 4 bases and J gave up 4 bases, with 13 bases separating them. Per germline, CDR1 WSHSY and CDR2 SAAADI. CDR3 region: CASSGAERTTGELFF. CDR3 nucleotide sequence: TGCGCCAGCAGTGGAGCGGAGCGGACCACCGGGGAGCTGTTTTTT.

The gene calls are TRBV6-1 and TRBJ1-1; D unclear. CDR1 and CDR2 (germline): MNHNS, SASEGT. The length of the CDR3 is 12 residues. The ends were cut back, 2 bases at V and 13 bases at J, with 14 bases in the middle. As DNA, the CDR3 is TGTGCCAGCAGTGAAACCGTGGGCAAGCTTTTCTTT. As protein: CASSETVGKLFF.

The rearrangement joins TRBV28 to TRBJ2-3; 10 bases match TRBD1. The CDR3 is 15 amino acids. Germline V gene data show CDR1 as MDHEN and CDR2 as SYDVKM. J lost 3 bases, V lost 8 bases, and 8 bases had no gene match. The CDR3 nucleotides read TGTGCCAGCCGCCAGGGACAGGGGAAGACAGATACGCAGTATTTT. It specifies CASRQGQGKTDTQYF.

J is TRBJ1-6 and V is TRBV14; D is possibly TRBD1 (5 bases). This CDR3 contains 15 residues. V was trimmed by 1 base and J by 6 bases, leaving 10 bases between them. Germline V CDR1 and CDR2: SGHDN, FVKESK. CDR3 bases: TGTGCCAGCAGCCAAGTGGCAGGGCTTAATTCACCCCTCCACTTT. Its protein is CASSQVAGLNSPLHF.

The chain links TRBV27 to TRBJ2-7; the match to TRBD2 covers 7 bases. The J segment lost 2 bases and the V segment lost 4 bases, leaving 2 bases of the junction unmatched. CDR3 length equals 13 residues. The germline gives CDR1 MNHEY, CDR2 SMNVEV (reference sequence). The CDR3 DNA reads TGTGCCAGCAGTTGGGGGGGGACCTACGAGCAGTACTTC. This translates into CASSWGGTYEQYF.